The 5 T cell receptor beta chains listed next were all sequenced from one sample in a study of T cell responses to AZD1222 COVID-19 vaccine. The table came from immunoSEQ multiplex PCR; TCRdb's copy has only in-frame clones and leaves some out. The table records roughly 150,000 clones, around 92% of them present only once. This material consisted of peripheral blood, taken on day 0 of AZD1222 vaccination. Receptor source: an adult in good health.

This rearrangement joins TRBV4-1 to TRBJ2-1, with 11 positions matching TRBD1. Germline lookup yields CDR1 MGHRA and CDR2 YSYEKL. This CDR3 comprises 16 residues. The V gene end was trimmed by 4 bases and the J gene end by 7 bases; junction bases not matched to a gene: 9. CDR3 in amino acids: CASSPSRTGGENEQFF. The CDR3 bases are TGCGCCAGCAGCCCATCCCGGACAGGGGGCGAAAATGAGCAGTTCTTC.

CDR3 in amino acids: CASSLASGSVDGQFF. The CDR3 DNA reads TGCGCCAGCAGCTTGGCTAGCGGGAGCGTCGATGGGCAGTTCTTC. The chain uses TRBV5-1 and TRBJ2-1; 10 nucleotides align to TRBD2. Per the germline V gene, CDR1 is SGHRS and CDR2 is YFSETQ. The CDR3 has 15 amino acids. V shed 0 bases, J shed 12 bases, and the junction held 9 bases outside the gene matches.

This clone was seen more than once but under ten times. This chain links TRBV7-2 with TRBJ1-5, with 10 positions matching TRBD1. The V gene's germline CDR1 is SGHTA and CDR2 FQGNSA. V gave up 5 bases and J gave up 5 bases; unmatched junction bases: 6. The CDR3 runs 15 residues. This chain's CDR3 is CASSPDRGKHQPQHF. For the CDR3, the DNA is TGTGCCAGCAGCCCGGACAGGGGGAAACATCAGCCCCAGCATTTT.

The chain carries TRBV24-1 and TRBJ1-1, with D possibly TRBD1 on 6 matching bases. From germline, CDR1 is KGHDR and CDR2 SFDVKD. The CDR3 has 11 residues. With 4 bases removed from V and 9 bases from J, the gap between germline ends came to 8 bases. CDR3 sequence: CATSEGDKAFF. CDR3 coding DNA: TGTGCCACCAGTGAAGGGGACAAAGCTTTCTTT.

As regards this clone: The same CDR3 is also encoded by other DNA sequences in this sample. This sequence joins TRBV5-6 and TRBJ2-7; 8 nucleotides agree with TRBD1. Trimming removed 2 bases from V and 4 bases from J; junction bases left unmatched: 8. The germline V gene has CDR1 SGHDT and CDR2 YYEEEE. The CDR3 extends over 15 amino acids. The CDR3 spells CASSFGQGRRYEQYF. The CDR3 DNA sequence: TGTGCCAGCAGCTTCGGACAGGGCAGGAGGTACGAGCAGTACTTC.